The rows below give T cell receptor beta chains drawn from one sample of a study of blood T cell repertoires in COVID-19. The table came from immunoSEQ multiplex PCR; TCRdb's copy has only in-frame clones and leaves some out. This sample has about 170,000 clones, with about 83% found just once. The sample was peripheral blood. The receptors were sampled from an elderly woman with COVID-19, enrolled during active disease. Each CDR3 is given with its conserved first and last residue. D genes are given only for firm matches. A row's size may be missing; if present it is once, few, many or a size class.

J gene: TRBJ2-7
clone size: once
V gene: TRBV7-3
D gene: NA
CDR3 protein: CASSLRGSYEQYF
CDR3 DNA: TGTGCCAGCAGCTTACGGGGCTCCTACGAGCAGTACTTC

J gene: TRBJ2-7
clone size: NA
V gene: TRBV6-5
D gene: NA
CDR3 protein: CASSYQPASSDEQYF
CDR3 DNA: TGTGCCAGCAGTTATCAACCCGCCTCTAGCGACGAGCAGTACTTC

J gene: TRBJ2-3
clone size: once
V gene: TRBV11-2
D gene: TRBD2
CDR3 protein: CASSTAGGRTDTQYF
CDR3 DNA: TGTGCCAGCAGCACTGCGGGGGGCCGCACAGATACGCAGTATTTT

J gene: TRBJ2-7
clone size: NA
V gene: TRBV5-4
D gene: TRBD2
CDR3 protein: CASSLVGIAGGSVAGEQYF
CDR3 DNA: TGTGCCAGCAGCTTGGTGGGGATAGCGGGGGGATCCGTAGCGGGTGAGCAGTACTTC

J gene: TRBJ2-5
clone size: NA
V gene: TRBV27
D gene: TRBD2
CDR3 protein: CASSFRDTSGRGEETQYF
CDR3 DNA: TGTGCCAGCAGTTTTCGCGATACTAGCGGGAGGGGAGAAGAGACCCAGTACTTC

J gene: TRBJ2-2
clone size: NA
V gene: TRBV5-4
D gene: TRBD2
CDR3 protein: CASTNWGGANTGELFF
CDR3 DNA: TGTGCCAGCACCAATTGGGGGGGGGCGAACACCGGGGAGCTGTTTTTT

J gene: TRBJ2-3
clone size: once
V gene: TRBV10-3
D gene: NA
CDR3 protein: CAISDIPKSVDTQYF
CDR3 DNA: TGTGCCATCAGTGACATACCCAAATCGGTAGATACGCAGTATTTT

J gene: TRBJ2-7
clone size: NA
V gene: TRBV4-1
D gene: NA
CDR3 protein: CASSQDETDNEQYF
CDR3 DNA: TGCGCCAGCAGCCAAGACGAGACAGATAACGAGCAGTACTTC

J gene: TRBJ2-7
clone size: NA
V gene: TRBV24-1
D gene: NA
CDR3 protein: CATSDPGLYEQYF
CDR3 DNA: TGTGCCACCAGTGATCCCGGACTTTACGAGCAGTACTTC

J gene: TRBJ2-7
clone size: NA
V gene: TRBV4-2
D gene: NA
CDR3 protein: CASSQEGGSGYEQYF
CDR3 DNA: TGTGCCAGCAGCCAAGAGGGAGGAAGTGGCTACGAGCAGTACTTC

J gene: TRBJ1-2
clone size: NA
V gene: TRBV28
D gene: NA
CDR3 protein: CASSLPQDYGYTF
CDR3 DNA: TGTGCCAGCAGTTTGCCGCAGGACTATGGCTACACCTTC

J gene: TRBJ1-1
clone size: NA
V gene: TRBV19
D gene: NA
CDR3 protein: CASSIDGGRGEAFF
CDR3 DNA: TGTGCCAGTAGTATAGACGGGGGACGAGGAGAAGCTTTCTTT

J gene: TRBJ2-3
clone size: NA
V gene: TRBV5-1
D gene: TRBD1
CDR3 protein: CASSLFTGDTDTQYF
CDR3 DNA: TGCGCCAGCAGCTTGTTCACAGGGGACACAGATACGCAGTATTTT

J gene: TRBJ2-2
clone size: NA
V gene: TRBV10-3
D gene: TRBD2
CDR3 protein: CAITPGLAGGSGELFF
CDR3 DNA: TGTGCCATCACCCCCGGGCTAGCGGGAGGGTCCGGGGAGCTGTTTTTT

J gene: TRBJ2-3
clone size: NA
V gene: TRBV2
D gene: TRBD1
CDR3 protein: CASSALPSWDRVLSSTDTQYF
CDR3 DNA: TGTGCCAGCAGTGCCTTGCCCAGTTGGGACAGGGTTTTGTCTAGCACAGATACGCAGTATTTT

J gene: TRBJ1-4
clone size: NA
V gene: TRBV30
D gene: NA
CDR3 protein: CAWSVVGGVGEKLFF
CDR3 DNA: TGTGCCTGGAGTGTTGTTGGGGGGGTGGGTGAAAAACTGTTTTTT

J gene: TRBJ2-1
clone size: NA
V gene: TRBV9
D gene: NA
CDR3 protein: CASSGRERTDEQFF
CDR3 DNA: TGTGCCAGCAGCGGGCGGGAACGTACGGATGAGCAGTTCTTC

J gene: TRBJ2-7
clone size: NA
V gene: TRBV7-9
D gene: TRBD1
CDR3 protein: CASSPRTGSYEQYF
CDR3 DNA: TGTGCCAGCAGCCCAAGGACAGGGTCCTACGAGCAGTACTTC

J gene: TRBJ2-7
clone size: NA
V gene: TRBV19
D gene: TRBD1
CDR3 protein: CASSIRDREPAYEQYF
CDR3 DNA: TGTGCCAGTAGTATACGGGACAGGGAGCCAGCCTACGAGCAGTACTTC

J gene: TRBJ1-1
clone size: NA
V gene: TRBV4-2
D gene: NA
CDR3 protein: CASRDPGNTEAFF
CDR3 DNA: TGTGCCAGCAGAGACCCGGGGAACACTGAAGCTTTCTTT

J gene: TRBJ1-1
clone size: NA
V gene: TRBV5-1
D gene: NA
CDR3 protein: CASSLEWGGATEAFF
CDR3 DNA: TGCGCCAGCAGCTTGGAATGGGGAGGGGCCACTGAAGCTTTCTTT

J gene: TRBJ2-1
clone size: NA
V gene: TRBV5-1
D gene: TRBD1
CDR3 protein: CASRTGQRYNEQFF
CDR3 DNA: TGCGCCAGCAGAACGGGACAGCGTTACAATGAGCAGTTCTTC

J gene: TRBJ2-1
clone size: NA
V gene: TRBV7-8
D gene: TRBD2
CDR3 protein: CASSLIAAGIYNEQFF
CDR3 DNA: TGTGCCAGCAGCTTAATTGCAGCGGGGATCTACAATGAGCAGTTCTTC

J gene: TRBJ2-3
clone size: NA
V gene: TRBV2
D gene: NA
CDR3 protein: CASSDEGGYTDTQYF
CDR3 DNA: TGTGCCAGCAGTGACGAGGGAGGCTACACAGATACGCAGTATTTT

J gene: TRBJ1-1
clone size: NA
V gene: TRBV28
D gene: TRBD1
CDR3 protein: CASSLDRVLTEAFF
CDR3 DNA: TGTGCCAGCAGTTTAGACAGGGTCCTCACTGAAGCTTTCTTT

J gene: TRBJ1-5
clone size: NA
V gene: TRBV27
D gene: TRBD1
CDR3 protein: CASSPRQGFNQPQHF
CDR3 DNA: TGTGCCAGCAGTCCAAGACAGGGTTTCAATCAGCCCCAGCATTTT

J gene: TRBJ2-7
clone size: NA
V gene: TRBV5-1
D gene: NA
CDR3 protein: CASSLGAEGEQYF
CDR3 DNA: TGCGCCAGCAGCTTGGGGGCCGAGGGCGAGCAGTACTTC

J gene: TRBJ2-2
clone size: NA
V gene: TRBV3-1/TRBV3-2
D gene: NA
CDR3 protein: CASSPSTGGAGELFF
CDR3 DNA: TGTGCCAGCAGCCCGTCAACAGGGGGGGCCGGGGAGCTGTTTTTT

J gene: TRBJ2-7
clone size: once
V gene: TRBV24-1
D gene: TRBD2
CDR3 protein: CATSTAAGNYEQYF
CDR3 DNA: TGTGCCACCTCAACTGCAGCGGGGAACTACGAGCAGTACTTC

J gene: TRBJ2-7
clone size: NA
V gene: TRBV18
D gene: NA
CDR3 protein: CASSTGLGEQYF
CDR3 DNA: TGTGCCAGCTCAACCGGACTGGGAGAGCAGTACTTC

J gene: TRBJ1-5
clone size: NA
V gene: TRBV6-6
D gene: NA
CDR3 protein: CASSYSSRGGNQPQHF
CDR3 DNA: TGTGCCAGCAGTTACTCGTCCAGGGGAGGCAATCAGCCCCAGCATTTT